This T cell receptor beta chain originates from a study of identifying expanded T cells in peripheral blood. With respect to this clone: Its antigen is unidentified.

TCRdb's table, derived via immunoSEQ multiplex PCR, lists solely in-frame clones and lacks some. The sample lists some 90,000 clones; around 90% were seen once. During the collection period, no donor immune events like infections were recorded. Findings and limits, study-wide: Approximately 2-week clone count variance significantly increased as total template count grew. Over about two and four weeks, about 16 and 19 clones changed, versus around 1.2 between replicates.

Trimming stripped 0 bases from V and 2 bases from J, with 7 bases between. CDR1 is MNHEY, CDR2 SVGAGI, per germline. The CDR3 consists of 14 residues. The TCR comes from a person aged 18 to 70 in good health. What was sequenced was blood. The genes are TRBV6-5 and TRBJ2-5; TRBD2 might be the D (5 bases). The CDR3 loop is CASSYSTTQETQYF. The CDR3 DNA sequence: TGTGCCAGCAGTTACTCGACTACTCAAGAGACCCAGTACTTC.